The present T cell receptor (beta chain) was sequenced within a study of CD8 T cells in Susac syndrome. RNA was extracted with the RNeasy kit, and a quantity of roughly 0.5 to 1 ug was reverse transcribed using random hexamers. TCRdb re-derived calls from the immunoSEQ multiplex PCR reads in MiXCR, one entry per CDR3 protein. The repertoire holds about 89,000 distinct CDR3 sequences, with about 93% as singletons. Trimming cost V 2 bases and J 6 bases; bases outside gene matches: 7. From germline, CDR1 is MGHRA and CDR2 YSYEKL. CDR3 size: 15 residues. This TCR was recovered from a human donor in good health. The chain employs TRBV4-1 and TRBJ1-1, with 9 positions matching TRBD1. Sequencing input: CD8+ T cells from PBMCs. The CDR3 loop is CASSQPGQGYAEAFF. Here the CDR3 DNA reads TGCGCCAGCAGCCAACCTGGACAGGGGTACGCTGAAGCTTTCTTT.